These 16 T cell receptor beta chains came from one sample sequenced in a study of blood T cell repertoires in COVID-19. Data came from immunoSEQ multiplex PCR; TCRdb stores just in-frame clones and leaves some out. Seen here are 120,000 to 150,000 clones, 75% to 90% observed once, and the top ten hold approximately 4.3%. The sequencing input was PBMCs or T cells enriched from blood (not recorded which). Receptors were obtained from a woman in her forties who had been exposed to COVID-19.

As DNA, the CDR3 is TGTGCCAGCAGCGCCCAACTTATGAACACTGAAGCTTTCTTT. Translation gives CASSAQLMNTEAFF. V is TRBV2 and J is TRBJ1-1, with no clear D. The CDR3 runs 14 residues. The V end lost 6 bases, the J end lost 0 bases, and 11 bases lay between the germline ends. Germline V gene lookup returns CDR1 SNHLY and CDR2 FYNNEI.

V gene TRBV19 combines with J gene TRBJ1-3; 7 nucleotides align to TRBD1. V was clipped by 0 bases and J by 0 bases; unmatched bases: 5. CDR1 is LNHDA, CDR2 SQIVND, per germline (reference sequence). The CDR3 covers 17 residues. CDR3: CASSIEPGGDSGNTIYF. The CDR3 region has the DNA TGTGCCAGTAGTATAGAACCAGGGGGAGACTCTGGAAACACCATATATTTT.

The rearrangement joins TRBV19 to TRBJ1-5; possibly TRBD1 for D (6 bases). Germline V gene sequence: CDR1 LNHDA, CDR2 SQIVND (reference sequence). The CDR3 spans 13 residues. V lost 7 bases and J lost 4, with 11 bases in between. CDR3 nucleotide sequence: TGTGCCAGTAATTACCAGGGGAATCAGCCCCAGCATTTT. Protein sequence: CASNYQGNQPQHF. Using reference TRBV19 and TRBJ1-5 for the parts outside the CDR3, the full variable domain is DGGITQSPKYLFRKEGQNVTLSCEQNLNHDAMYWYRQDPGQGLRLIYYSQIVNDFQKGDIAEGYSVSREKKESFPLTVTSAQKNPTAFYLCASNYQGNQPQHFGDGTRLSIL.

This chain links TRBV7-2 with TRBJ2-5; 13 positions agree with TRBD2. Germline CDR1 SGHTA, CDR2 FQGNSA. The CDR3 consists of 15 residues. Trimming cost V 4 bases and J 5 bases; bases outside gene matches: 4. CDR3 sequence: CASSSGLAGRETQYF. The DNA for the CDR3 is TGTGCCAGCAGCTCGGGACTAGCGGGGCGGGAGACCCAGTACTTC.

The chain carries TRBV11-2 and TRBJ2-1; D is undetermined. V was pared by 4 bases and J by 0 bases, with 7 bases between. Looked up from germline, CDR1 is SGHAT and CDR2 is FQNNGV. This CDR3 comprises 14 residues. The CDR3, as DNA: TGTGCCAGCAGCTCGATGAGCTCCTACAATGAGCAGTTCTTC. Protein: CASSSMSSYNEQFF. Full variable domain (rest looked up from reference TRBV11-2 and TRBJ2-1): EAGVAQSPRYKIIEKRQSVAFWCNPISGHATLYWYQQILGQGPKLLIQFQNNGVVDDSQLPKDRFSAERLKGVDSTLKIQPAKLEDSAVYLCASSSMSSYNEQFFGPGTRLTVL.

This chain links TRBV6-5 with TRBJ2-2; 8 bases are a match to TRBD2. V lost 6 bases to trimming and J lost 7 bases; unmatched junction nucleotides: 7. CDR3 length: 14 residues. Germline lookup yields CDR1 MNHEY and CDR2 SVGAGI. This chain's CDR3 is CASSASGQYGELFF. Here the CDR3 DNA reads TGTGCCAGCAGCGCTAGCGGGCAGTACGGGGAGCTGTTTTTT.

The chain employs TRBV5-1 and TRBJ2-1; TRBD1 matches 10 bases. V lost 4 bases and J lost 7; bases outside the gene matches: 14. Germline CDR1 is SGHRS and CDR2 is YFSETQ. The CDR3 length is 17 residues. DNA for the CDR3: TGCGCCAGCAGCGAAAACGCCGGGACAGGGGTACGTAATGAGCAGTTCTTC. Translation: CASSENAGTGVRNEQFF.

As DNA, the CDR3 is TGCGCCAGCAGCCCGGATCCAGGGGGCGTCAATCAGCCCCAGCATTTT. Translating gives CASSPDPGGVNQPQHF. The chain employs TRBV5-1 and TRBJ1-5; 8 bases are shared with TRBD1. Germline assignment: CDR1 SGHRS and CDR2 YFSETQ. The CDR3 spans 16 residues. V lost 4 bases to trimming and J lost 3 bases; unmatched junction nucleotides: 9.

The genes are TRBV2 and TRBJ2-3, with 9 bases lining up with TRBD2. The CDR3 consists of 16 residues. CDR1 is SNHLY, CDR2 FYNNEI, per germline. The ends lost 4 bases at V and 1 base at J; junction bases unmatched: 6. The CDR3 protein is CASSALLAGGTDTQYF. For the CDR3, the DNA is TGTGCCAGCAGTGCCCTATTAGCGGGGGGCACAGATACGCAGTATTTT. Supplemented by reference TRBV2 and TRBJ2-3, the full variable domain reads EPEVTQTPSHQVTQMGQEVILRCVPISNHLYFYWYRQILGQKVEFLVSFYNNEISEKSEIFDDQFSVERPDGSNFTLKIRSTKLEDSAMYFCASSALLAGGTDTQYFGPGTRLTVL.

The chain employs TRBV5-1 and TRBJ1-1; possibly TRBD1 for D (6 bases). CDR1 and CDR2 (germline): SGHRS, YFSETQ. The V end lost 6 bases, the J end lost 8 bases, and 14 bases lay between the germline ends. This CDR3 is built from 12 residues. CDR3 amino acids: CASTSQGTEAFF. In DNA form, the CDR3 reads TGCGCCAGCACCTCACAGGGTACCGAAGCTTTCTTT.

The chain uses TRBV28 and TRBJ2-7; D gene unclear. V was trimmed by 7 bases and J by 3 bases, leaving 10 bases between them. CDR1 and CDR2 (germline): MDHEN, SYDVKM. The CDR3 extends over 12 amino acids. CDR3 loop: CASTGSNYEQYF. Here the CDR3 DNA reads TGTGCCAGCACGGGTTCCAACTACGAGCAGTACTTC.

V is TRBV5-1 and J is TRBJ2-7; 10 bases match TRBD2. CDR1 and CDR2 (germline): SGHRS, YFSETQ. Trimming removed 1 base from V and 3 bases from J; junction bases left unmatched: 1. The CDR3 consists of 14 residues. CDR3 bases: TGCGCCAGCAGCTTGACTAGCGGGAACTACGAGCAGTACTTC. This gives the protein CASSLTSGNYEQYF.

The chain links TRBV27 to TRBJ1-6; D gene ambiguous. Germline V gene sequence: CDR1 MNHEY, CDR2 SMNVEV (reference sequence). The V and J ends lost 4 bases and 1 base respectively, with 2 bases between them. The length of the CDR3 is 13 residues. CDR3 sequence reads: CASSSSYNSPLHF. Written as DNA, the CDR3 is TGTGCCAGCAGTTCGTCCTATAATTCACCCCTCCACTTT.

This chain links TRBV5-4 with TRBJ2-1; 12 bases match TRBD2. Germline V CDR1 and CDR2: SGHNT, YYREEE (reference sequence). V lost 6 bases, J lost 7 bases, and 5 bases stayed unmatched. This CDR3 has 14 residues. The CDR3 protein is CASTTSGGGNEQFF. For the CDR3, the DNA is TGTGCCAGCACGACTAGCGGGGGAGGGAATGAGCAGTTCTTC.

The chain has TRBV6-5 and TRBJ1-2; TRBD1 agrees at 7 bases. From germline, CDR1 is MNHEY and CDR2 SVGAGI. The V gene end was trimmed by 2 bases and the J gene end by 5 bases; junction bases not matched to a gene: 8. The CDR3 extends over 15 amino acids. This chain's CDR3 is CASSYTTGWGYGYTF. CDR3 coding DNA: TGTGCCAGCAGTTACACGACAGGGTGGGGGTATGGCTACACCTTC.

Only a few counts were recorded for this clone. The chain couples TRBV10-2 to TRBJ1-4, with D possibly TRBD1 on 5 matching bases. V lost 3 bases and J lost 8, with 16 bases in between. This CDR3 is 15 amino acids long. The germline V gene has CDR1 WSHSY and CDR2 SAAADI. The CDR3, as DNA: TGCGCCAGCAGTGACCTAAATGTGGGGGGGGAAAAACTGTTTTTT. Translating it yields CASSDLNVGGEKLFF.